This T cell receptor beta chain derives from a study of T cells in Graves' hyperthyroidism and ophthalmopathy. This clonotype was counted at least ten times. From RNA transcripts, TCR beta CDR3 regions were amplified. First-round RT-PCR of the TCR CDR3 relied on the HTBI primer set. TCRdb fed the multiplex PCR reads into MiXCR, producing one record per CDR3 protein. The table lists around 190,000 distinct CDR3 sequences, about a sixth of them singletons. V was clipped by 5 bases and J by 7 bases; unmatched bases: 9. Germline values: CDR1 MDHEN, CDR2 SYDVKM. The CDR3 is made up of 15 amino acids. The clonotype originates from a woman in her forties or fifties with Graves' hyperthyroidism. The chain recombines TRBV28 with TRBJ2-1, with 9 bases aligning to TRBD2. Sequenced: blood. CDR3 loop: CASSLPRGGLNEQFF. The DNA of the CDR3 is TGTGCCAGCAGTCTGCCGCGGGGGGGATTAAATGAGCAGTTCTTC.